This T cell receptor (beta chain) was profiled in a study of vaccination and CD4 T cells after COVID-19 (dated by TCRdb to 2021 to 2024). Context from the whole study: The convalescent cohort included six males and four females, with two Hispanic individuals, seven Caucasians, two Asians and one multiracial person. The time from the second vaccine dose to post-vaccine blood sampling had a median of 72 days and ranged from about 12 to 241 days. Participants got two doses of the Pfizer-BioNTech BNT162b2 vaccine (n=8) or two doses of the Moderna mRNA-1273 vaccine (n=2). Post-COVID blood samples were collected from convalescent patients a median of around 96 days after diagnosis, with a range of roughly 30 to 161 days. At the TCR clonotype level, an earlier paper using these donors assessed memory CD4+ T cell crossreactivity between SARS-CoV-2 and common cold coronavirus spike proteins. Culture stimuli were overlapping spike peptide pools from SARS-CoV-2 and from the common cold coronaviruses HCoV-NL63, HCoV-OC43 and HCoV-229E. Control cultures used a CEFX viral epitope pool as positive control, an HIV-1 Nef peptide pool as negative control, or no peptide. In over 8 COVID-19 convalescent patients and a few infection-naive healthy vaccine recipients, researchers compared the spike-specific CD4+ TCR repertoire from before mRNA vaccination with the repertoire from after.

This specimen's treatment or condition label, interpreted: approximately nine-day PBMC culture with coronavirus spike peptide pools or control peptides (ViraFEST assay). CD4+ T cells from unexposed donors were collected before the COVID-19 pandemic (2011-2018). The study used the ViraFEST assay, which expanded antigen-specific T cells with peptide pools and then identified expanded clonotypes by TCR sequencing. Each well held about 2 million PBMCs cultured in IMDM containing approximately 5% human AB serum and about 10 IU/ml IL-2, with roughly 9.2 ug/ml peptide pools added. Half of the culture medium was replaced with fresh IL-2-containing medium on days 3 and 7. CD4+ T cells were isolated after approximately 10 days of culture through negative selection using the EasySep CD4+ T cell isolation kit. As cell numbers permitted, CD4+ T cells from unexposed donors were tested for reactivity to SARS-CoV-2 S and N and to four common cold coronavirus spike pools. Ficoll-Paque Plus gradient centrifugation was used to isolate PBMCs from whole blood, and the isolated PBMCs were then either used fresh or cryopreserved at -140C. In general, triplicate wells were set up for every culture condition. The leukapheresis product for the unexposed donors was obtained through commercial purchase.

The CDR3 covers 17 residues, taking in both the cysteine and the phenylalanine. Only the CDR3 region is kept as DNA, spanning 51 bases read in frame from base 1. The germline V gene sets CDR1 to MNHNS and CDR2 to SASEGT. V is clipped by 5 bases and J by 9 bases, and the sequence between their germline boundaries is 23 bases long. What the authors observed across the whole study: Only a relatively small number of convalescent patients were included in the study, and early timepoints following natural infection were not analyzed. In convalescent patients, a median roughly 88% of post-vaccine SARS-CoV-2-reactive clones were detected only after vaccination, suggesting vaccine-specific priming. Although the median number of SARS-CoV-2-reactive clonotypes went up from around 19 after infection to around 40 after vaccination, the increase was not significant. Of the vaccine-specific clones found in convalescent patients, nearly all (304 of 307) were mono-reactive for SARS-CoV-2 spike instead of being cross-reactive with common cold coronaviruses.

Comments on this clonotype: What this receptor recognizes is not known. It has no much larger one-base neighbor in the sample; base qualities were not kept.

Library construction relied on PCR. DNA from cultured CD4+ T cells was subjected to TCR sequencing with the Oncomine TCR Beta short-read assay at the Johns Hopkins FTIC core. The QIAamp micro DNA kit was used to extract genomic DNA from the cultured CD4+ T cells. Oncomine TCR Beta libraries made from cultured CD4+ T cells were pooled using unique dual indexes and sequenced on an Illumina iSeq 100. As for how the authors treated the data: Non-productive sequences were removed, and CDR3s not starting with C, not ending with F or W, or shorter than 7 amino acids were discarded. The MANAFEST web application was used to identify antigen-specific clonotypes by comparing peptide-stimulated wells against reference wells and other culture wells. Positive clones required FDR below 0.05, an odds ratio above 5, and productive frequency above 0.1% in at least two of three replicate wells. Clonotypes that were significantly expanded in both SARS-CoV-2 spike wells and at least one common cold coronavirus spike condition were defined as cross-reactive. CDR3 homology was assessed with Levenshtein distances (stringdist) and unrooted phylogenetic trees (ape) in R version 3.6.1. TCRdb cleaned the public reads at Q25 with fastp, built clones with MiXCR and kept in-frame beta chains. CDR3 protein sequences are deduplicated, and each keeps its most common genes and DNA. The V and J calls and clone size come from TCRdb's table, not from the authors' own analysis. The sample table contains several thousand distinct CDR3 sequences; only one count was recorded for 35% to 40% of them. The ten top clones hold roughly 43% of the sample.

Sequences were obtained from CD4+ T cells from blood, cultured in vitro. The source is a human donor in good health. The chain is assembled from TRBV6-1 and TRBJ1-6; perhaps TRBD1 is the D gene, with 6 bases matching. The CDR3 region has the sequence CASSPGRGEDSPSPLHF. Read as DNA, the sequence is TGTGCCAGCAGTCCCGGAAGGGGAGAGGACAGCCCTTCACCCCTCCACTTT.